The clone carrying this TCR beta chain was seen only once. Its antigen is undetermined. This sample stems from a study of radiotherapy plus CTLA-4 blockade in lung cancer. Study-wide context: 15% to 20% of enrolled patients responded objectively, and about 30% had disease control. Study results and caveats: Expansion in blood of tumor-derived TCR clones was seen after radiotherapy plus ipilimumab. Dynamics of early blood T cell clones, together with interferon-beta, were reportedly the best predictors of response.

Trimming stripped 5 bases from V and 7 bases from J, with 20 bases between. CDR3 size: 15 residues. Germline CDR1 and CDR2: SEHNR and FQNEAQ (reference sequence). TCRdb keeps only in-frame clones here, not all; method: immunoSEQ multiplex PCR. Of some 100,000 clones in the sample, roughly four fifths were seen once. This clonotype was obtained from a human donor with non-small cell lung cancer that progressed on radiotherapy plus ipilimumab. This chain joins TRBV7-9 and TRBJ1-1, with D maybe TRBD1 (6 bases). This specimen consisted of peripheral blood, obtained from a patient treated with radiotherapy plus ipilimumab. CDR3 residues: CASSPGQSGDDEAFF. Written as DNA, the CDR3 is TGTGCCAGCAGCCCTGGACAGAGTGGGGATGATGAAGCTTTCTTT.